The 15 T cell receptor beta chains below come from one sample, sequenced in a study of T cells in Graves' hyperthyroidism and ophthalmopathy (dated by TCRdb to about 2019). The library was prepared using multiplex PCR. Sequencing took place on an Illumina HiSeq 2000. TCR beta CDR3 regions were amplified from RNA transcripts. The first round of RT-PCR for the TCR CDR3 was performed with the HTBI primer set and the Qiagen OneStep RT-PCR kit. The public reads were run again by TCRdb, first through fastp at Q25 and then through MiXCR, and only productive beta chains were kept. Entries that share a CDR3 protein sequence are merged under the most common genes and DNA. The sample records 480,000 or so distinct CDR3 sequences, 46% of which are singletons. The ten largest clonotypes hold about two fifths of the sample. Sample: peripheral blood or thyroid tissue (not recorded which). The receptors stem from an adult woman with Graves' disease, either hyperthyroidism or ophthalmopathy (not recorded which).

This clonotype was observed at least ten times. CDR3 nucleotides: TGCGCCAGCAGCCAGTGGTACTACGGGGACTCCCAAGAGACCCAGTACTTC. This codes for CASSQWYYGDSQETQYF. The chain uses TRBV4-3 and TRBJ2-5, with D possibly matching TRBD2 (6 bases). CDR1 is LGHNA, CDR2 YSLEER, per germline. The CDR3 runs 17 residues. V lost 3 bases and J 1 base, leaving 18 bases between the germline ends.

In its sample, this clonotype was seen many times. This CDR3 is CASSNGQGGVDGYTF. Written as DNA, the CDR3 is TGTGCCAGCAGCAACGGACAGGGGGGCGTCGATGGCTACACCTTC. V usage is TRBV11-2 and J usage is TRBJ1-2, with 10 bases matching TRBD1. The CDR3 runs 15 residues. Germline loops: CDR1 SGHAT, CDR2 FQNNGV. Trimming removed 5 bases from V and 6 bases from J; junction bases left unmatched: 9.

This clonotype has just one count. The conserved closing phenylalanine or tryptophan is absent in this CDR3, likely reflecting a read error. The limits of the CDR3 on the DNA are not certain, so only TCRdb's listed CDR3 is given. This chain's CDR3 is CSAPLQSPISPSMV. The J gene is TRBJ1-5, the V gene TRBV20-1. From germline, CDR1 is DFQATT and CDR2 SNEGSKA (reference sequence). Both ends counted, the CDR3 spans 14 residues.

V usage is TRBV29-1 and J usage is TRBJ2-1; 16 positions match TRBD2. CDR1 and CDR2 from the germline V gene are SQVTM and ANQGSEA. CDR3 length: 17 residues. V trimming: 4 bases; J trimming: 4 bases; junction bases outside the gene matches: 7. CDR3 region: CSVARGLAGGEYNEQFF. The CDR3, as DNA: TGCAGCGTTGCCAGGGGACTAGCGGGAGGGGAATACAATGAGCAGTTCTTC.

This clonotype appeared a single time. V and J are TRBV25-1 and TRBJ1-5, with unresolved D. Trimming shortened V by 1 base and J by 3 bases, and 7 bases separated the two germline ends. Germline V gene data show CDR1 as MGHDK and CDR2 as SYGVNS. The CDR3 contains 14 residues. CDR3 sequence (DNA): TGTGCCAGCAGTGAATGGGCAGACAATCAGCCCCAGCATTTT. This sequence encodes CASSEWADNQPQHF.

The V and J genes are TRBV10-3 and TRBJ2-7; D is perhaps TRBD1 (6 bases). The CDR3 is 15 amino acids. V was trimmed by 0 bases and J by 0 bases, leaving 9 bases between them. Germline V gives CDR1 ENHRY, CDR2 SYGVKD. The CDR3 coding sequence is TGTGCCATCAGTGAGTCGGGGACACCCTCCTACGAGCAGTACTTC. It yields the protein CAISESGTPSYEQYF.

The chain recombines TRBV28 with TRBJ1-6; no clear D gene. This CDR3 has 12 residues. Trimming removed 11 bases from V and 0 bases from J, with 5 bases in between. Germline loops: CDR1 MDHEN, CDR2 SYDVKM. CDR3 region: CALSSYNSPLHF. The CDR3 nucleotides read TGTGCCTTGAGCTCCTATAATTCACCCCTCCACTTT.

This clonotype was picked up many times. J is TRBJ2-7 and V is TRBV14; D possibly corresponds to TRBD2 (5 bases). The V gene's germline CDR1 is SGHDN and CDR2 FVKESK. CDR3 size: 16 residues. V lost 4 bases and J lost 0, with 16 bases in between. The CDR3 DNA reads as TGTGCCAGCAGCCTTGATTCCCCTAGCCTCTCCTACGAGCAGTACTTC. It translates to CASSLDSPSLSYEQYF.

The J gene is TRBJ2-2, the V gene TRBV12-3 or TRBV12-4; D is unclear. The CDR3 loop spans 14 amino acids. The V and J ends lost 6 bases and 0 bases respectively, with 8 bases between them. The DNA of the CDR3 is TGTGCCAGCAGCCAAGAAGCGAACACCGGGGAGCTGTTTTTT. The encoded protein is CASSQEANTGELFF.

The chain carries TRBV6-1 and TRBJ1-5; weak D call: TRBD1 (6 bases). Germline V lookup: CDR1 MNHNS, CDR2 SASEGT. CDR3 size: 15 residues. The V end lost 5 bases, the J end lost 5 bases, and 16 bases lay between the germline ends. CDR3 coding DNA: TGTGCCAGCAGTTTACTCAGGGGCGGGTATCAGCCCCAGCATTTT. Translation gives CASSLLRGGYQPQHF.

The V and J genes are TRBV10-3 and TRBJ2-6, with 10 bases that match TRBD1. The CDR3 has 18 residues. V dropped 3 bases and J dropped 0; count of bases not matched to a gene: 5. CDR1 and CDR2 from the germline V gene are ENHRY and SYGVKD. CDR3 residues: CAISDRDRGRSGANVLTF. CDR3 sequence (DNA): TGTGCCATCAGTGATCGGGACAGGGGACGCTCTGGGGCCAACGTCCTGACTTTC.

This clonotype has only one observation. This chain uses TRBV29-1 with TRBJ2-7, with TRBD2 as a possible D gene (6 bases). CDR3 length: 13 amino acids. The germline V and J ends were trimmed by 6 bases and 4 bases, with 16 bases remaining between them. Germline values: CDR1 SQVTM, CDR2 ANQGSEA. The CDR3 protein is CSVRRDEAYEQYF. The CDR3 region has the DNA TGCAGCGTCAGGAGGGATGAGGCGTACGAGCAGTACTTC.

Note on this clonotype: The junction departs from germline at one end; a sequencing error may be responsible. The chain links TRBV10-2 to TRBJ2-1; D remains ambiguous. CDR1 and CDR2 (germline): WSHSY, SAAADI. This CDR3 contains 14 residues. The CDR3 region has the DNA TGCGCCAGCAGTGAGTCCTTTGTCTTCCTAGATTGGGTCTTC. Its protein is CASSESFVFLDWVF.

This CDR3 reads CASSPGEAVVEQYF. In nucleotides, the CDR3 is TGTGCCAGCAGCCCGGGAGAAGCCGTTGTCGAGCAGTACTTC. This rearrangement joins TRBV3-1 to TRBJ2-7, with D possibly TRBD2 on 6 matching bases. Between the trimmed V and J ends, which lost 4 bases and 6 bases, there was a span of 16 bases. The CDR3 runs to 14 residues. Germline V CDR1 and CDR2: LGHDT, YNNKEL (reference sequence).

CDR3 nucleotide sequence: TGCAGCGTTGAGTGGAGAGGGCTAGGGCTGTTTTTT. It translates to CSVEWRGLGLFF. The chain has TRBV29-1 and TRBJ2-2, with a weak D call TRBD2 (5 bases). V was pared by 3 bases and J by 13 bases, with 15 bases between. The CDR3 sequence is 12 residues long. Germline V gene sequence: CDR1 SQVTM, CDR2 ANQGSEA.